The sequence of this T cell receptor (beta chain) was determined in a study of cytomegalovirus exposure and HLA in healthy donors. Researchers ran the PCR with 60 Vbeta and 13 Jbeta primers. The data were produced by immunoSEQ multiplex PCR, yet TCRdb's version contains in-frame clones alone and is incomplete. The repertoire consists of 60,000 to 85,000 clones, with around 78% occurring once and the leading ten covering about 3.5%. The CDR3 loop spans 17 amino acids. Germline V CDR1 and CDR2: SGHDN, FVKESK. General observations from the study: Investigators reported about 160 TCR beta chains as tied to cytomegalovirus. A later analysis showed TCR association rates differing by HLA locus, peaking at DRB1 and lowest at HLA-C.

With respect to this clone: Its antigen is still unknown.

This receptor was obtained from a man aged 40-55 years in good health and CMV-seronegative. Input material: PBMCs. V gene TRBV14 combines with J gene TRBJ2-5; possible D gene TRBD1, 7 bases. The J call may be mistaken, given a closer DNA end match to TRBJ2-7. The chain's CDR3 is CASSLSLRQGGSYEQYF. DNA of the CDR3: TGTGCCAGCAGCCTTTCACTCAGGCAGGGGGGCTCCTACGAGCAGTACTTC.